These 13 T cell receptor beta chains were all obtained from the same sample, sequenced in a study of OX40 agonist ivuxolimab in advanced cancers. Data came from immunoSEQ multiplex PCR; TCRdb stores just in-frame clones and leaves some out. The table records about 82,000 clones, roughly 89% of them present only once. The specimen comprised CD4+ or CD8+ T cells sorted from blood, sampled in a trial of the OX40 agonist ivuxolimab. These receptors all come from an adult with an advanced solid tumor such as melanoma, head and neck, liver or kidney cancer.

This chain connects TRBV6-5 to TRBJ1-2, with unresolved D. The CDR3 runs to 10 residues. CDR1 and CDR2 from the germline V gene are MNHEY and SVGAGI. Trimming removed 6 bases at V and 5 bases at J, with 4 bases between. CDR3 bases: TGTGCCAGCAGCAATTATGGCTACACCTTC. Its translation: CASSNYGYTF.

Comments on this clone: Additional DNA sequences in this sample encode the identical CDR3. V usage is TRBV6-6 and J usage is TRBJ2-7; no firm D call. V was clipped by 5 bases and J by 2 bases, with 10 bases between them. Germline V gene sequence: CDR1 MNHNY, CDR2 SVGAGI (reference sequence). The CDR3 is 13 amino acids. As DNA, the CDR3 is TGTGCCAGCAGTCCCCCGGCCACCTACGAGCAGTACTTC. Translated, it gives CASSPPATYEQYF.

This sequence joins TRBV5-1 and TRBJ2-7, with D tentatively TRBD1 (6 bases). Germline V gene data show CDR1 as SGHRS and CDR2 as YFSETQ. The CDR3 is 14 amino acids. The V end lost 4 bases, the J end lost 2 bases, and 13 bases lay between the germline ends. The CDR3 region has the DNA TGCGCCAGCAGCACGGGACACTCAACCTACGAGCAGTACTTC. Amino acids: CASSTGHSTYEQYF.

V and J are TRBV2 and TRBJ2-1; D not resolved. Deletions cut 8 bases from V and 6 bases from J, with 11 bases between. The CDR3 has 12 residues. The germline V gene has CDR1 SNHLY and CDR2 FYNNEI. Here the CDR3 DNA reads TGTGCCAGCGGCGCTTTTCCCAATGAGCAGTTCTTC. This encodes CASGAFPNEQFF.

The chain has TRBV18 and TRBJ2-7; no clear D gene. Germline lookup yields CDR1 KGHSH and CDR2 LQKENI. V gave up 1 base and J gave up 6 bases, with 13 bases separating them. The CDR3 is 14 residues long. The CDR3 spells CASSPLDTPSEQYF. CDR3 DNA sequence: TGTGCCAGCTCACCACTTGATACCCCCAGCGAGCAGTACTTC.

The rearrangement uses TRBV13 and TRBJ1-5, with 9 bases matching TRBD1. Looked up from germline, CDR1 is PRHDT and CDR2 is FYEKMQ (reference sequence). The CDR3 runs to 13 residues. V shed 10 bases, J shed 7 bases, and the junction held 8 bases outside the gene matches. The CDR3 nucleotides read TGTGCCACCTCGTCGGGACAGGGCCAGCCCCAGCATTTT. It yields the protein CATSSGQGQPQHF.

This sequence joins TRBV19 and TRBJ2-1; D not resolved. The CDR3 consists of 15 residues. Germline V lookup: CDR1 LNHDA, CDR2 SQIVND (reference sequence). V lost 5 bases and J lost 0, with 11 bases in between. The DNA for the CDR3 is TGTGCCAGTAGTGCTCACTCGAGCTCCTACAATGAGCAGTTCTTC. Protein product: CASSAHSSSYNEQFF.

This clone was detected only once. The rearrangement links TRBV5-4 to TRBJ2-6, with D perhaps assigned TRBD1 or TRBD2 (5 bases each). Germline lookup yields CDR1 SGHNT and CDR2 YYREEE (reference sequence). V was cut by 2 bases and J by 0 bases, with 12 bases left in between. This CDR3 has 17 residues. The CDR3 DNA follows: TGTGCCAGCAGCTTAGACGCAGGGAGCTCTGGGGCCAACGTCCTGACTTTC. This encodes CASSLDAGSSGANVLTF.

This chain joins TRBV6-1 and TRBJ2-5; no reliable D call. The CDR3 totals 13 residues. The V end was cut by 3 bases, the J end by 5 bases, with 10 bases between. Germline loops: CDR1 MNHNS, CDR2 SASEGT. The chain's CDR3 is CASSDGSPETQYF. DNA for the CDR3: TGTGCCAGCAGTGATGGTAGCCCTGAGACCCAGTACTTC.

J is TRBJ1-4 and V is TRBV7-9, with TRBD1 matching over 10 bases. The CDR3 consists of 14 residues. The V and J ends lost 3 bases and 8 bases, in that order; junction bases with no gene match: 3. Germline lookup yields CDR1 SEHNR and CDR2 FQNEAQ (reference sequence). The CDR3 sequence: CASSLDRGREKLFF. The CDR3 DNA reads TGTGCCAGCAGCTTGGACAGGGGGAGAGAAAAACTGTTTTTT.

This chain connects TRBV18 to TRBJ2-7; 10 bases are shared with TRBD2. CDR1 KGHSH and CDR2 LQKENI come from the germline V gene. The CDR3 length is 15 residues. V shed 3 bases and J 5 bases; nucleotides not matched to a gene: 7. CDR3 residues: CASSPGSGRTDEQYF. Written as DNA, the CDR3 is TGTGCCAGCTCACCCGGTAGCGGGAGGACCGACGAGCAGTACTTC.

V usage is TRBV6-6 and J usage is TRBJ1-6, with 9 bases aligning to TRBD1. This CDR3 spans 16 amino acids. Losses at the gene ends were 5 bases for V and 6 bases for J; bases not matched to a gene: 8. Germline V gene data show CDR1 as MNHNY and CDR2 as SVGAGI (reference sequence). The CDR3 sequence: CASSNPGTGRNSPLHF. The DNA of the CDR3 is TGTGCCAGCAGTAACCCGGGGACAGGGCGTAATTCACCCCTCCACTTT.

This chain uses TRBV5-4 with TRBJ1-1; 9 nucleotides line up with TRBD1. The CDR3 runs to 16 residues. The junction had 11 bases not matched to a gene; V was cut back by 4 bases and J by 4 bases. The germline V gene encodes CDR1 SGHNT and CDR2 YYREEE (reference sequence). The CDR3 is CASSLVPGTGSTEAFF. The CDR3 DNA follows: TGTGCCAGCAGCCTAGTCCCCGGGACAGGGAGCACTGAAGCTTTCTTT.